This T cell receptor (beta chain) was recovered during a study of blood T cell repertoires in COVID-19. Trimming stripped 2 bases from V and 6 bases from J, with 11 bases between. Germline V gene data show CDR1 as MNHEY and CDR2 as SVGAGI. The CDR3 length is 14 residues. Using immunoSEQ multiplex PCR, the repertoire was profiled, and TCRdb retains in-frame clones only, with some absent. The sample includes about 59,000 clones, about 80% seen only once; the top ten take roughly 3.7%. This TCR came from a man aged 55 to 70 with acute or convalescent COVID-19. The specimen was peripheral blood. The rearrangement links TRBV6-5 to TRBJ2-1, with D possibly TRBD1 on 5 matching bases. Here the CDR3 DNA reads TGTGCCAGCAGTTACGAGCAGGGCTTCAATGAGCAGTTCTTC. It specifies CASSYEQGFNEQFF.